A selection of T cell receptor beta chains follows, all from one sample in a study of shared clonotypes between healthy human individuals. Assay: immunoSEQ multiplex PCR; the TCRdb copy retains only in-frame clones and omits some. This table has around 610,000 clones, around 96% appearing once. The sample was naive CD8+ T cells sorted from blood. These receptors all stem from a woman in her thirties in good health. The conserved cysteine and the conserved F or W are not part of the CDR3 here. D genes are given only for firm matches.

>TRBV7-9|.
ASSPREGANEKLF
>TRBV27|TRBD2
ASSELANTDTQY
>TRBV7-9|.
ASSLLTGRWFTEAF
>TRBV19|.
ASSIVGSISNQPQH
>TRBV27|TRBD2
ASMVAGGKNIQY
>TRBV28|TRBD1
ASSWDRTQGNYGYT
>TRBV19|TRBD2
ASSIWAGAGEQY
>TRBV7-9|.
ASSSDLVTYEQY
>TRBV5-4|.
ASSLGLRLIGGGYT
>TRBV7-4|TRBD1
ASSSQRDRGPTTDTQY
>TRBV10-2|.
ASSDFGNSLGTYEQY
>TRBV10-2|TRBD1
ASSELDRGLTRDGYT
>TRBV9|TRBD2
ASSVAGALTGELF
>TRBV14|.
ASSLPGHFRNEQF
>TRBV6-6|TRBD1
ASSYLDRANQPQH
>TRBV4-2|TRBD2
ASSQDEVREGPDTQY
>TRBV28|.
ASSLYRTDNEKLF
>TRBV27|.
ASGIQQPQH
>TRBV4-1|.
ASSQGRNTEAF
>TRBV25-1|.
ASRSLGDTEAF
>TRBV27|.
ASSLLASYEQY
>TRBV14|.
ASSPPSQGGTEAF
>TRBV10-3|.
AIREPGSIGYT
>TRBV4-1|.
ASSHRIGDSPLH
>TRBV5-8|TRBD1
ASSQGAGNSYEQY
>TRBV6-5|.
ASSTNTAGTGELF
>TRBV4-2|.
ASSQGVGGPSTDTQY
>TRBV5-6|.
ASSLGVSSGHSTDTQY
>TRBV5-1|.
ASSLAGAHEQY
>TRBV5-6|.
ASSSDGNTGELF
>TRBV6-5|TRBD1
ASSYSTLYGQGEAF
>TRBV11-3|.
ASSHRDYNEQF
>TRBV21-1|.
ASSNERTGNSNQPQH
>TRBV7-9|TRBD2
ASSLPDGRAYNEQF
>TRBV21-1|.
ASSTCGYTFSETQY
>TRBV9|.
ASSLGEGPPNEQF
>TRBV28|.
ASSLGLAYNEQF
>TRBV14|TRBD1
ASSQRGQGYEQY
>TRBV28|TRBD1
ASSSRTGLPQH
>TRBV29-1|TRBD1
SVVGSTRQGRPYEQY
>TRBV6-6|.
AVQGRATQY
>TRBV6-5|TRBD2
ASRGGRAGGEQY
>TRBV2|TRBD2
ASSEYDGRAENIQY